This TCR beta chain was identified in a study of blood T cell repertoires in COVID-19 (dated by TCRdb to 2020 to 2022). Turning to the overall study: Collaborator samples came from the United States, Italy and Spain and covered acute and convalescent phases of COVID-19. Deeply sampled blood TCRbeta repertoires from subjects exposed to, actively infected with, or recovered from COVID-19 were included in the dataset. Where HLA class I and class II types were available, the types were taken from metadata supplied by the sample provider, not from assay-based typing. The samples were drawn from two sources: the first 160 participants of the ongoing ImmuneRACE study, and 1,254 subjects contributed by 6 global collaborators. A de-identified subject ID, COVID-19 status, age in years and sex were almost always included in the sample metadata. The material from the prospective study consisted of cDNA or gDNA derived from T cells, B-cell-depleted T cells, or PBMCs. The repertoires were released in a freely available public database meant as a resource for research on the immune response to SARS-CoV-2. The study at large found these results: How much clinical and demographic metadata was included differed by source and by participant, and the metadata was provided uncurated.

Trimming takes 4 bases from V and 0 bases from J, and the germline ends sit 16 bases apart. There are 17 amino acids in the CDR3, from cysteine to phenylalanine inclusive. Just the 51-base CDR3 DNA is kept, in frame starting at base 1. The germline V gene encodes CDR1 GTSNPN and CDR2 SVGIG (reference sequence). At one collaborating source in Seattle, patients were enrolled during active infection and were followed longitudinally through the course of disease. The collaborating institutions used their own protocols to collect whole blood in K2EDTA tubes. For TCRbeta analysis, collaborators shipped samples as frozen whole blood, isolated PBMCs, or DNA extracted from either of those sample types. On this clone: Its target antigen remains unknown. Base qualities are not provided; no much larger clone lies one nucleotide away.

The immunoSEQ Assay, a bias-controlled multiplex PCR, was used to amplify TCRbeta CDR3 regions from genomic DNA. The original pipeline was this. Nucleated cell counts per sample were estimated from amplification of reference gene primers within the assay. To quantify the absolute abundance of each unique TCRbeta CDR3 rearrangement, sequence reads were collapsed and filtered. For each sample, productive Simpson clonality was calculated by taking the square root of Simpson's diversity index across productive rearrangements. TCRdb took over this immuneACCESS table, retaining in-frame rearrangements with V and J assigned. Such tables are incomplete; in checked studies, under half of the missing clones stem from an unresolved V gene, and the remainder is unexplained. That table is the source of V, J and clone size, and D and trimming were worked out from the DNA. The sample table shows about 150,000 clones, and roughly 81% are seen once. Around 8.1% of the sample lies in the top ten.

The rearranged chain carries TRBV30 and TRBJ2-6; no D segment can be confidently identified. The TCR comes from an older woman with COVID-19, enrolled during active disease. Sequencing used peripheral blood. The DNA sequence reads TGTGCCTGGACTGCTCCAGGTTCGTTCTCTGGGGCCAACGTCCTGACTTTC. This is translated as CAWTAPGSFSGANVLTF.